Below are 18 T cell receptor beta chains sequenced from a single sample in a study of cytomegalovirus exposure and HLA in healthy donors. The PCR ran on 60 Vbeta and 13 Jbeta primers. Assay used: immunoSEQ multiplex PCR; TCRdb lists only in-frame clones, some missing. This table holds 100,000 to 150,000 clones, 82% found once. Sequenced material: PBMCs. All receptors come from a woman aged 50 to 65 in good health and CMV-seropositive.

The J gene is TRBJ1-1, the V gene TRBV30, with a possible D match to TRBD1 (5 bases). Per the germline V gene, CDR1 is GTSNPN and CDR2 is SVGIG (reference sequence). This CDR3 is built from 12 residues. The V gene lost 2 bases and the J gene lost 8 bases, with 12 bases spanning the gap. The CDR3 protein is CAWSLAWGEAFF. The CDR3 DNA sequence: TGTGCCTGGAGTCTGGCCTGGGGCGAAGCTTTCTTT.

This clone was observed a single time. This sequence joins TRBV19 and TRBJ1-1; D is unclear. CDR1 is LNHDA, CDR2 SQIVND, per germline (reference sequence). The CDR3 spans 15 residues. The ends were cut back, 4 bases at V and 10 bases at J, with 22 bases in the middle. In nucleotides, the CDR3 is TGTGCCAGTAGTACGGGAGAAGGAAGAAGAATGGGAGCTTTCTTT. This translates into CASSTGEGRRMGAFF.

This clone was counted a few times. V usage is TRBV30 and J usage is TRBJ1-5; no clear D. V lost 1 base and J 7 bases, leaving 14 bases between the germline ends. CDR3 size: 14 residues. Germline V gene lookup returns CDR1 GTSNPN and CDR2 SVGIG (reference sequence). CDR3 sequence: CAWSDGSTGQPQHF. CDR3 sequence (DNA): TGTGCCTGGAGTGACGGTTCCACGGGACAGCCCCAGCATTTT.

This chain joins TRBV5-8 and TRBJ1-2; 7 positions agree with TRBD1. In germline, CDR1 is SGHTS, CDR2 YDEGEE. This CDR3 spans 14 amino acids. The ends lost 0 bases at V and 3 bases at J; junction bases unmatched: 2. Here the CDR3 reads CASSLETGDYGYTF. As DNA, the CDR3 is TGTGCCAGCAGCTTGGAAACAGGGGACTATGGCTACACCTTC.

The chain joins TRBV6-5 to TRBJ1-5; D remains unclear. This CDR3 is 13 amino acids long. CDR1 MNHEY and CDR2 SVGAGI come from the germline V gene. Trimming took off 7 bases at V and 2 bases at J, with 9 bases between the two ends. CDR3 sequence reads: CASKPSGNQPQHF. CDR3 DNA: TGTGCCAGCAAACCCTCGGGCAATCAGCCCCAGCATTTT.

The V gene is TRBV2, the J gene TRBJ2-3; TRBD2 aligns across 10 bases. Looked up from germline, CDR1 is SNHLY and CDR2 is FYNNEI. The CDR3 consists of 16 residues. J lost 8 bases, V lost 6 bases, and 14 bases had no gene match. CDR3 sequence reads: CASRPPSGGAKGTQYF. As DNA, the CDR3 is TGTGCCAGCAGACCACCGAGCGGGGGGGCCAAGGGTACGCAGTATTTT.

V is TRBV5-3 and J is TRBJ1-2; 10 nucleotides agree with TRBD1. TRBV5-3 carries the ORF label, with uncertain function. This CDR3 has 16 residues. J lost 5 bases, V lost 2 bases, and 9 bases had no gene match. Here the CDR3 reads CARSFPVGQGGYGYTF. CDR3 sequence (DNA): TGTGCCAGAAGCTTCCCCGTCGGACAGGGGGGATATGGCTACACCTTC.

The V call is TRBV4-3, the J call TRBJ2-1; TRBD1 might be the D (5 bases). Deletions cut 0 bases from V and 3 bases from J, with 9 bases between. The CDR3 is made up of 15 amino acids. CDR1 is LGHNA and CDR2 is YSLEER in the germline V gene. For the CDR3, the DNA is TGCGCCAGCAGCCAAGAGCCAGGGAACTACAATGAGCAGTTCTTC. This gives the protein CASSQEPGNYNEQFF.

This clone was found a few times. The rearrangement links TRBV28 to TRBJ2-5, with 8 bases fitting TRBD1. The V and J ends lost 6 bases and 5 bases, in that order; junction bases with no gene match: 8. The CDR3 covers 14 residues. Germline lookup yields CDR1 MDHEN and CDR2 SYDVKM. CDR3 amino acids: CASSLDRDRETQYF. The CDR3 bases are TGTGCCAGCAGCCTGGACAGGGATCGGGAGACCCAGTACTTC. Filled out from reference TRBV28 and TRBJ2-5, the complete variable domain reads DVKVTQSSRYLVKRTGEKVFLECVQDMDHENMFWYRQDPGLGLRLIYFSYDVKMKEKGDIPEGYSVSREKKERFSLILESASTNQTSMYLCASSLDRDRETQYFGPGTRLLVL.

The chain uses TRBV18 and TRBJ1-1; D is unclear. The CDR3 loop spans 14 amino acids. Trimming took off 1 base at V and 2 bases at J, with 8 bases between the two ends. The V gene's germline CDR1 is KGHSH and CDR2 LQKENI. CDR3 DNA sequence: TGTGCCAGCTCACCACTGGAGGGAAACACTGAAGCTTTCTTT. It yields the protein CASSPLEGNTEAFF.

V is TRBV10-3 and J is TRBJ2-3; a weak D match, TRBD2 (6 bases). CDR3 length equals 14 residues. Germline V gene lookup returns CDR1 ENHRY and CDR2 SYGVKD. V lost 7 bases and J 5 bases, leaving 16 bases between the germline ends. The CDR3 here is CAINGAGSRDTQYF. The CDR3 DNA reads TGTGCCATCAACGGGGCGGGATCAAGAGATACGCAGTATTTT.

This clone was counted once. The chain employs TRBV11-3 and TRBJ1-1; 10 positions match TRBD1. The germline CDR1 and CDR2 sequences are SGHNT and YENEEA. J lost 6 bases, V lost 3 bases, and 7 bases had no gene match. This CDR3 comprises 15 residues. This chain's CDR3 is CASSLGTGEASEAFF. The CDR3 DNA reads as TGTGCCAGCAGCTTGGGGACAGGGGAGGCCTCTGAAGCTTTCTTT.

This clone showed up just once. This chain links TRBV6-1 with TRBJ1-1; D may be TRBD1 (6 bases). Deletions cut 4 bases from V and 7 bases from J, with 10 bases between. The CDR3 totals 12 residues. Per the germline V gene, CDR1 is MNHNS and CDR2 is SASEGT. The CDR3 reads CASSVTGYEAFF. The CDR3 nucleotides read TGTGCCAGCAGTGTAACAGGGTATGAAGCTTTCTTT.

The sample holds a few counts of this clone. The CDR3 DNA is TGTGCCAGCAGTGGACAGGGGGCCGGGGAGACCCAGTACTTC. Translation: CASSGQGAGETQYF. The chain is built from TRBV2 and TRBJ2-5; 10 nucleotides align to TRBD1. V shed 4 bases, J shed 5 bases, and the junction held 4 bases outside the gene matches. The CDR3 totals 14 residues. Germline V CDR1 and CDR2: SNHLY, FYNNEI. The full variable domain, its missing parts supplied by reference TRBV2 and TRBJ2-5, is EPEVTQTPSHQVTQMGQEVILRCVPISNHLYFYWYRQILGQKVEFLVSFYNNEISEKSEIFDDQFSVERPDGSNFTLKIRSTKLEDSAMYFCASSGQGAGETQYFGPGTRLLVL.

The CDR3 coding sequence is TGTGCCAGTAGTATATGGCAGGGACAAGGGAATGAGCAGTTCTTC. This sequence encodes CASSIWQGQGNEQFF. The chain joins TRBV19 to TRBJ2-1; the D gene is possibly TRBD1 (6 bases). Germline V gene lookup returns CDR1 LNHDA and CDR2 SQIVND (reference sequence). The CDR3 length is 15 residues. V lost 2 bases and J lost 7, with 15 bases in between. The whole variable domain, remainder taken from reference TRBV19 and TRBJ2-1, is DGGITQSPKYLFRKEGQNVTLSCEQNLNHDAMYWYRQDPGQGLRLIYYSQIVNDFQKGDIAEGYSVSREKKESFPLTVTSAQKNPTAFYLCASSIWQGQGNEQFFGPGTRLTVL.

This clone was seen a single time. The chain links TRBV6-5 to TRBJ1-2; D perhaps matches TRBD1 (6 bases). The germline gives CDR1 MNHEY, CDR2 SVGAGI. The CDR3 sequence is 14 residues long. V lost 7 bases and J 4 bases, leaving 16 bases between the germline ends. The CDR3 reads CASKLAETGYGYTF. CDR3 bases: TGTGCCAGCAAGCTCGCCGAGACAGGCTATGGCTACACCTTC.

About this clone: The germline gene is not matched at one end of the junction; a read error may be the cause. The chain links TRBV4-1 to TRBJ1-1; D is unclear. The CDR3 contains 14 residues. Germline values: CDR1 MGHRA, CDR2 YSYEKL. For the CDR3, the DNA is TGTGCCAGCAGCCCGGGATCCGCAGGCACTGAAGCTTTCTTT. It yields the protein CASSPGSAGTEAFF.

The DNA for the CDR3 is TGTGCCAGCAGCCAAGTGGGGGGGGGTTACAATGAGCAGTTCTTC. Translated, it gives CASSQVGGGYNEQFF. V gene TRBV11-2 combines with J gene TRBJ2-1; 7 bases match TRBD2. Germline V gene data show CDR1 as SGHAT and CDR2 as FQNNGV. The V gene end was trimmed by 5 bases and the J gene end by 4 bases; junction bases not matched to a gene: 8. The CDR3 is made up of 15 amino acids.